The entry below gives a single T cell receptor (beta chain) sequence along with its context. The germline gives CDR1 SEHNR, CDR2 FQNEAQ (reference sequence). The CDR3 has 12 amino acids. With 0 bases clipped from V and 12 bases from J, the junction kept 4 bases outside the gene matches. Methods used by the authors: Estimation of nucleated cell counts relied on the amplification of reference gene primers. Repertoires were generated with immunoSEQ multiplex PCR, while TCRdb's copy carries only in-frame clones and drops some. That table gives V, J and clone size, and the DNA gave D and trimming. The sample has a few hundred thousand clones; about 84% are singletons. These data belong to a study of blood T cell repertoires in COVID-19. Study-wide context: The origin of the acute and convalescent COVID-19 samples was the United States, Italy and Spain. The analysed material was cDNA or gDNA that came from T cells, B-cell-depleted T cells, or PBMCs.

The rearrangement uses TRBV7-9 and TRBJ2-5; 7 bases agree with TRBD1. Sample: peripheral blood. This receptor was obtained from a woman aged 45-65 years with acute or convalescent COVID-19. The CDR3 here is CASSLATGPKYF. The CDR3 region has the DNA TGTGCCAGCAGCTTAGCGACAGGGCCTAAGTACTTC. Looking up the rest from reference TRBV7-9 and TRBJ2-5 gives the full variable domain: DTGVSQNPRHKITKRGQNVTFRCDPISEHNRLYWYRQTLGQGPEFLTYFQNEAQLEKSRLLSDRFSAERPKGSFSTLEIQRTEQGDSAMYLCASSLATGPKYFGPGTRLLVL.